These 28 T cell receptor beta chains were sequenced from one sample in a study of blood T cell repertoires in COVID-19. The data were produced by immunoSEQ multiplex PCR, yet TCRdb's version contains in-frame clones alone and is incomplete. The sample includes about 160,000 clones, roughly 90% of them seen just once. What was sequenced was peripheral blood. The receptor set was obtained from a man between 25 and 39 years old with COVID-19, enrolled during active disease.

The chain joins TRBV7-8 to TRBJ2-3, with 7 bases aligning to TRBD1. CDR1 is SGHVS, CDR2 FQNEAQ, per germline. V dropped 5 bases and J dropped 4; count of bases not matched to a gene: 6. CDR3 length: 14 residues. The CDR3 loop reads CASSPRGGSDTQYF. CDR3 coding DNA: TGTGCCAGCAGCCCTAGAGGGGGCTCAGATACGCAGTATTTT.

This chain uses TRBV5-6 with TRBJ2-1; TRBD1 matches at 7 bases. The CDR3 is 14 residues long. V shed 9 bases, J shed 0 bases, and the junction held 6 bases outside the gene matches. Germline V gives CDR1 SGHDT, CDR2 YYEEEE. The CDR3 region has the DNA TGTGCCACCTTTAGGACAGGCTCCTACAATGAGCAGTTCTTC. This sequence encodes CATFRTGSYNEQFF.

J is TRBJ2-2 and V is TRBV4-3; TRBD1 matches 9 bases. CDR3 size: 16 residues. Germline V gene data show CDR1 as LGHNA and CDR2 as YSLEER. J was trimmed by 3 bases and V by 0 bases; bases with no gene match: 2. CDR3 DNA: TGCGCCAGCAGCCAAGAACAGGGGGCATACACCGGGGAGCTGTTTTTT. As protein: CASSQEQGAYTGELFF.

The chain is built from TRBV11-2 and TRBJ1-4; maybe TRBD1 (5 bases). The V gene lost 5 bases and the J gene lost 0 bases, with 13 bases spanning the gap. The CDR3 runs to 16 residues. The germline V gene has CDR1 SGHAT and CDR2 FQNNGV. The CDR3 DNA sequence: TGTGCCAGCAGCCCGGGACTCCTTACAACTAATGAAAAACTGTTTTTT. This encodes CASSPGLLTTNEKLFF.

The chain couples TRBV19 to TRBJ1-1; 10 bases fit TRBD1. Germline CDR1 reads LNHDA; CDR2 reads SQIVND (reference sequence). V lost 3 bases, J lost 1 base, and 2 bases stayed unmatched. The CDR3 spans 15 residues. CDR3 DNA: TGTGCCAGTAGTATGTGGACAGGGGGGAACACTGAAGCTTTCTTT. Its translation: CASSMWTGGNTEAFF.

The J gene is TRBJ2-1, the V gene TRBV10-1, with D perhaps matching TRBD1 (5 bases). CDR1 is WNHNN and CDR2 is SYGVQD in the germline V gene (reference sequence). The CDR3 loop spans 17 amino acids. V was cut by 6 bases and J by 1 base, with 19 bases left in between. DNA for the CDR3: TGCGCCAGCAGGCTTGTACAGGCACCCTTTTCCTACAATGAGCAGTTCTTC. Protein product: CASRLVQAPFSYNEQFF.

V usage is TRBV11-2 and J usage is TRBJ2-1; D possibly corresponds to TRBD2 (6 bases). Germline V gene lookup returns CDR1 SGHAT and CDR2 FQNNGV. The CDR3 consists of 13 residues. Trimming shortened V by 5 bases and J by 12 bases, and 17 bases separated the two germline ends. The CDR3, as DNA: TGTGCCAGCAGCATACCGGCCTCCGGGGGGCAGTTCTTC. Translating gives CASSIPASGGQFF.

The table lists this clone with a few counts. V usage is TRBV19 and J usage is TRBJ1-2; 12 bases line up with TRBD1. The CDR3 runs 14 residues. Germline V gene sequence: CDR1 LNHDA, CDR2 SQIVND (reference sequence). J lost 1 base, V lost 10 bases, and 4 bases had no gene match. The CDR3 sequence is CATGDRGLNYGYTF. Written as DNA, the CDR3 is TGTGCCACCGGGGACAGGGGGCTTAACTATGGCTACACCTTC.

The chain recombines TRBV12-2 with TRBJ1-5; TRBD1 is taken as the D call from the table, unchecked against the DNA. TRBV12-2 corresponds to a pseudogene. The CDR3 has 14 residues. The CDR3 bases are TGTGCAAGTCGCAAAATTGACAGGAATCAGCCCCAGCATTTT. Translated: CASRKIDRNQPQHF.

This clone has a handful of counts. The V gene is TRBV11-3, the J gene TRBJ2-7, with TRBD1 as a possible D gene (5 bases). The germline V gene has CDR1 SGHNT and CDR2 YENEEA. V was clipped by 2 bases and J by 3 bases, with 8 bases between them. This CDR3 spans 13 amino acids. Here the CDR3 DNA reads TGTGCCAGCAGCTTATCTGACAGCTACGAGCAGTACTTC. It encodes CASSLSDSYEQYF.

This clone has only one observation. The V gene is TRBV19, the J gene TRBJ1-4, with 8 bases that match TRBD1. The CDR3 covers 14 residues. Trimming cost V 6 bases and J 4 bases; bases outside gene matches: 4. Germline loops: CDR1 LNHDA, CDR2 SQIVND (reference sequence). CDR3 in DNA: TGTGCCAGTAGACGGACAGGGTTTAATGAAAAACTGTTTTTT. Protein: CASRRTGFNEKLFF.

The chain combines TRBV12-3 or TRBV12-4 with TRBJ1-6; maybe TRBD1 (5 bases). V lost 10 bases, J lost 4 bases, and 11 bases lay in between. The CDR3 has 13 residues. The CDR3 sequence is CATARDYNSPLHF. The CDR3, as DNA: TGTGCCACCGCCAGGGATTATAATTCACCCCTCCACTTT.

The J gene is TRBJ2-7, the V gene TRBV28, with D hard to call. CDR1 MDHEN and CDR2 SYDVKM come from the germline V gene. The CDR3 has 14 residues. Trimming shortened V by 3 bases and J by 0 bases, and 9 bases separated the two germline ends. CDR3 DNA sequence: TGTGCCAGCAGTTTGGGTTGGAGCTCCTACGAGCAGTACTTC. This translates into CASSLGWSSYEQYF.

The V and J genes are TRBV5-1 and TRBJ2-1; 10 positions match TRBD1. The CDR3 totals 15 residues. Germline CDR1 is SGHRS and CDR2 is YFSETQ. The junction had 4 bases not matched to a gene; V was cut back by 4 bases and J by 3 bases. The CDR3 DNA is TGCGCCAGCAGCAGGCGGGACAGGGGCTACAATGAGCAGTTCTTC. Its protein product is CASSRRDRGYNEQFF. Full variable domain (rest looked up from reference TRBV5-1 and TRBJ2-1): KAGVTQTPRYLIKTRGQQVTLSCSPISGHRSVSWYQQTPGQGLQFLFEYFSETQRNKGNFPGRFSGRQFSNSRSEMNVSTLELGDSALYLCASSRRDRGYNEQFFGPGTRLTVL.

The chain uses TRBV6-5 and TRBJ2-1, with TRBD2 as a possible D gene (6 bases). Per the germline V gene, CDR1 is MNHEY and CDR2 is SVGAGI. Trimming shortened V by 7 bases and J by 10 bases, and 14 bases separated the two germline ends. The CDR3 covers 12 residues. Here the CDR3 reads CASTNLRGEQFF. CDR3 sequence (DNA): TGTGCCAGCACCAACCTCCGGGGGGAGCAGTTCTTC.

V gene TRBV10-3 combines with J gene TRBJ2-1; 15 bases agree with TRBD2. CDR3 length equals 19 residues. Germline V CDR1 and CDR2: ENHRY, SYGVKD. V lost 0 bases, J lost 4 bases, and 7 bases stayed unmatched. In DNA, the CDR3 is TGTGCCATCAGTGAGTCACCGGGACTAGCGGGAGGAGGGTACAATGAGCAGTTCTTC. This gives the protein CAISESPGLAGGGYNEQFF.

This clone was detected once. This sequence joins TRBV4-3 and TRBJ2-1; the D gene is possibly TRBD1 (6 bases). The germline gives CDR1 LGHNA, CDR2 YSLEER. V lost 0 bases and J 7 bases, leaving 13 bases between the germline ends. The CDR3 length is 15 residues. CDR3 sequence (DNA): TGCGCCAGCAGCCAAGATTTGTCAGGACAGAATGAGCAGTTCTTC. Translation gives CASSQDLSGQNEQFF.

The V call is TRBV6-5, the J call TRBJ1-1; 7 nucleotides match TRBD1. The V and J ends lost 2 bases and 3 bases, in that order; junction bases with no gene match: 9. The CDR3 has 16 amino acids. The germline V gene encodes CDR1 MNHEY and CDR2 SVGAGI. This chain's CDR3 is CASSYTGDSTYTEAFF. DNA for the CDR3: TGTGCCAGCAGTTACACAGGGGACTCCACCTACACTGAAGCTTTCTTT.

J is TRBJ2-1 and V is TRBV9; TRBD2 agrees at 11 bases. This CDR3 is 17 amino acids long. Per germline, CDR1 SGDLS and CDR2 YYNGEE. Losses at the gene ends were 2 bases for V and 8 bases for J; bases not matched to a gene: 12. The CDR3 nucleotides read TGTGCCAGCAGCGTGGGGCTAGCGGGAGGAATTACAGATGAGCAGTTCTTC. Translation: CASSVGLAGGITDEQFF.

J is TRBJ2-7 and V is TRBV7-8; 13 bases agree with TRBD2. V lost 5 bases, J lost 6 bases, and 7 bases stayed unmatched. In germline, CDR1 is SGHVS, CDR2 FQNEAQ. The CDR3 runs to 15 residues. CDR3 in amino acids: CASSLGLAGVAEQYF. The CDR3 DNA reads as TGTGCCAGCAGCCTCGGACTAGCGGGAGTTGCCGAGCAGTACTTC.

V is TRBV18 and J is TRBJ2-3; D is unclear. Germline values: CDR1 KGHSH, CDR2 LQKENI. The CDR3 loop spans 15 amino acids. Trimming pared 2 bases from V and 4 bases from J, leaving 13 bases between. Here the CDR3 DNA reads TGTGCCAGCTCACCAAACTTGGCACAGTCAGATACGCAGTATTTT. Protein sequence: CASSPNLAQSDTQYF.

This chain connects TRBV5-4 to TRBJ1-2; weak D call: TRBD1 (5 bases). There are 13 residues in the CDR3. Germline V gene data show CDR1 as SGHNT and CDR2 as YYREEE (reference sequence). V lost 1 base, J lost 8 bases, and 12 bases lay in between. The CDR3 DNA sequence: TGTGCCAGCAGCTTGAATGGGGCACGGGGCTACACCTTC. Amino acids: CASSLNGARGYTF.

The CDR3 spells CASSQDDWRDFYNEQFF. The DNA of the CDR3 is TGTGCCAGCAGCCAAGATGATTGGCGGGACTTTTACAATGAGCAGTTCTTC. The chain recombines TRBV3-1 (or the pseudogene TRBV3-2) with TRBJ2-1; a weak D match, TRBD2 (6 bases). CDR3 length equals 17 residues. From germline, CDR1 is LGHDT and CDR2 YNNKEL (reference sequence). V lost 0 bases and J lost 4, with 16 bases in between.

V usage is TRBV28 and J usage is TRBJ2-7, with 9 bases fitting TRBD2. The CDR3 runs to 14 residues. From germline, CDR1 is MDHEN and CDR2 SYDVKM. The ends lost 6 bases at V and 0 bases at J; junction bases unmatched: 3. Here the CDR3 reads CASSFSGSSYEQYF. For the CDR3, the DNA is TGTGCCAGCAGCTTTAGCGGGAGCTCCTACGAGCAGTACTTC.

The V gene is TRBV29-1, the J gene TRBJ2-7; no clear D gene. Germline-derived CDR1 and CDR2 are SQVTM and ANQGSEA. There are 12 residues in the CDR3. Trimming pared 4 bases from V and 3 bases from J, leaving 10 bases between. The CDR3 sequence is CSVASDIYEQYF. In DNA form, the CDR3 reads TGCAGCGTTGCGTCCGACATCTACGAGCAGTACTTC.

V gene TRBV7-9 combines with J gene TRBJ2-5; weak D call: TRBD2 (6 bases). CDR1 and CDR2 (germline): SEHNR, FQNEAQ (reference sequence). Trimming cost V 1 base and J 4 bases, with 16 bases left between them. The CDR3 is 16 residues long. The CDR3 is CASSLGLPAGIETQYF. CDR3 sequence (DNA): TGTGCCAGCAGCTTAGGACTGCCGGCGGGAATAGAGACCCAGTACTTC.

The V call is TRBV7-2, the J call TRBJ1-5, with D maybe TRBD1 (6 bases). This CDR3 spans 16 amino acids. Trimming shortened V by 6 bases and J by 1 base, and 16 bases separated the two germline ends. Germline lookup yields CDR1 SGHTA and CDR2 FQGNSA. The CDR3 here is CASRVQGLSSNQPQHF. For the CDR3, the DNA is TGTGCCAGCAGAGTCCAGGGGCTGAGCAGCAATCAGCCCCAGCATTTT.

V and J are TRBV2 and TRBJ2-7; 8 bases fit TRBD1. CDR3 size: 16 residues. The trim removed 6 bases at V and 0 bases at J, leaving 10 bases unmatched. CDR1 SNHLY and CDR2 FYNNEI come from the germline V gene. For the CDR3, the DNA is TGTGCCAGCAGAGGACAGGGCGGCCCTAGCTCCTACGAGCAGTACTTC. Translation: CASRGQGGPSSYEQYF.